What follows are 5 T cell receptor beta chains derived from one specimen sequenced in a study of beta chain features in type 1 diabetes (dated by TCRdb to 2017 to 2018). Libraries were constructed by the immunoSEQ multiplex PCR assay. All of the isolated RNA was reverse transcribed with the High Capacity cDNA Reverse Transcription Kit, so expressed TCRB transcripts were sequenced. In TCRdb, the immuneACCESS table is reduced to in-frame sequences with V and J assigned. These tables do not hold every clone; where another copy was compared, an unresolved V gene accounts for under half, and the others remain unexplained. Within this sample are roughly 400,000 clones, with approximately 16% of them counted one time only. Roughly 0.019% of the sample is held by the ten biggest clonotypes. Sequencing was performed on naive CD4+ T cells from blood. The sample's cell subset or site label, decoded: true naive CD4+ T cells. The receptor set was obtained from a woman between 18 and 29 years old in good health.

The chain links TRBV28 to TRBJ1-2, with D hard to call. This CDR3 has 16 residues. From germline, CDR1 is MDHEN and CDR2 SYDVKM. V was cut by 6 bases and J by 4 bases, with 21 bases left in between. This CDR3 is CASSKSRSRFTYGYTF. The CDR3, as DNA: TGTGCCAGCAGCAAATCCCGGTCCCGGTTTACCTATGGCTACACCTTC.

The V and J genes are TRBV28 and TRBJ2-6; TRBD1 aligns across 7 bases. The CDR3 is 16 amino acids. The junction had 6 bases not matched to a gene; V was cut back by 7 bases and J by 0 bases. Germline V lookup: CDR1 MDHEN, CDR2 SYDVKM. The CDR3, as DNA: TGTGCCAGCACCATCGGGACAGCCTCTGGGGCCAACGTCCTGACTTTC. Amino acids: CASTIGTASGANVLTF.

This sequence joins TRBV5-1 and TRBJ1-1, with 7 bases aligning to TRBD1. The CDR3 has 15 residues. J was trimmed by 3 bases and V by 1 base; bases with no gene match: 6. Germline V gene lookup returns CDR1 SGHRS and CDR2 YFSETQ. The CDR3 DNA reads TGCGCCAGCAGCTTGCTGGGGACAGTGGACACTGAAGCTTTCTTT. Translation gives CASSLLGTVDTEAFF.

As to this clone: The sample contains more than one DNA sequence encoding this CDR3. The chain combines TRBV6-5 with TRBJ2-7, with 7 bases matching TRBD2. The CDR3 loop spans 15 amino acids. V trimming: 4 bases; J trimming: 1 base; junction bases outside the gene matches: 7. Per the germline V gene, CDR1 is MNHEY and CDR2 is SVGAGI. CDR3 nucleotide sequence: TGTGCCAGCAGTTCCACGACGGGGGGATCCTACGAGCAGTACTTC. It yields the protein CASSSTTGGSYEQYF.

A few counts support this clone. The chain combines TRBV29-1 with TRBJ2-1, with 9 bases identical to TRBD1. There are 15 residues in the CDR3. The J segment lost 1 base and the V segment lost 7 bases, leaving 8 bases of the junction unmatched. Germline values: CDR1 SQVTM, CDR2 ANQGSEA. The CDR3 reads CSDFAGQGSYNEQFF. The CDR3 DNA is TGCAGCGATTTCGCGGGACAGGGATCCTACAATGAGCAGTTCTTC.